These 22 T cell receptor beta chains share one sample of origin, sequenced in a study of T cell clones after liver transplantation. Data came from immunoSEQ multiplex PCR; TCRdb stores just in-frame clones and leaves some out. The sample has 75,000 to 95,000 clones; under 90% are singletons. Sequencing used CD4+ T cells from blood, obtained less than 50 months after liver transplant. The receptors derive from a human patient who received a liver transplant. Some T cells may be transferred from the graft donor.

This sequence joins TRBV13 and TRBJ2-3; a weak D match, TRBD2 (5 bases). The CDR3 is 17 amino acids. CDR1 is PRHDT, CDR2 FYEKMQ, per germline (reference sequence). V lost 5 bases and J lost 3, with 21 bases in between. CDR3 in DNA: TGTGCCAGCAGCGGCGGGTCCGGCCCCTCAAGAACAGATACGCAGTATTTT. Amino acid sequence: CASSGGSGPSRTDTQYF.

Of note for this clone: One end of the junction does not line up with germline, which may come from a read error. The chain combines TRBV19 with TRBJ2-5; D is perhaps TRBD2 (5 bases). The CDR3 is made up of 15 amino acids. The V gene's germline CDR1 is LNHDA and CDR2 SQIVND (reference sequence). CDR3 region: CASSVELVSQETQYF. CDR3 nucleotide sequence: TGTGCCAGTAGTGTAGAACTAGTGAGTCAAGAGACCCAGTACTTC.

This chain uses TRBV4-1 with TRBJ1-5, with 12 bases aligning to TRBD1. Germline V gene sequence: CDR1 MGHRA, CDR2 YSYEKL. This CDR3 spans 16 amino acids. Losses at the gene ends were 4 bases for V and 5 bases for J; bases not matched to a gene: 6. CDR3 in DNA: TGCGCCAGCAGCCCGCGGGACAGGGGGCGAGATCAGCCCCAGCATTTT. Protein sequence: CASSPRDRGRDQPQHF.

V gene TRBV5-6 combines with J gene TRBJ2-7; TRBD2 matches 10 bases. The CDR3 totals 15 residues. J lost 5 bases, V lost 2 bases, and 7 bases had no gene match. Germline CDR1 SGHDT, CDR2 YYEEEE. The CDR3 is CASSFFASGGNEQYF. The CDR3 bases are TGTGCCAGCAGCTTCTTTGCTAGCGGGGGAAACGAGCAGTACTTC.

The J gene is TRBJ2-1, the V gene TRBV5-6; D gene unclear. The CDR3 totals 13 residues. From germline, CDR1 is SGHDT and CDR2 YYEEEE. V was shortened by 4 bases and J by 5 bases, with 10 bases between the two germline ends. For the CDR3, the DNA is TGTGCCAGCAGCCCTATCGGGCACAATGAGCAGTTCTTC. This sequence encodes CASSPIGHNEQFF. The entire variable domain, with the rest obtained from reference TRBV5-6 and TRBJ2-1, is as follows: DAGVTQSPTHLIKTRGQQVTLRCSPKSGHDTVSWYQQALGQGPQFIFQYYEEEERQRGNFPDRFSGHQFPNYSSELNVNALLLGDSALYLCASSPIGHNEQFFGPGTRLTVL.

In DNA, the CDR3 is TGTGCCACCAGCAGCTTCCAGAGTCTCGGAAACACCATATATTTT. Translation: CATSSFQSLGNTIYF. The chain combines TRBV15 with TRBJ1-3; D not certain. The germline V gene encodes CDR1 LNHNV and CDR2 YYDKDF (reference sequence). V lost 3 bases and J 4 bases, leaving 13 bases between the germline ends. The CDR3 is 15 residues long.

This clone was detected once. The chain has TRBV14 and TRBJ1-2; 7 bases align to TRBD1. This CDR3 has 14 amino acids. The V and J ends lost 6 bases and 4 bases, in that order; junction bases with no gene match: 8. Germline lookup yields CDR1 SGHDN and CDR2 FVKESK. The CDR3 is CASRGQVGSYGYTF. The CDR3 region has the DNA TGTGCCAGCAGAGGACAGGTTGGGTCCTATGGCTACACCTTC.

This chain uses TRBV5-6 with TRBJ2-3; 8 bases are shared with TRBD2. Germline lookup yields CDR1 SGHDT and CDR2 YYEEEE. The ends lost 4 bases at V and 4 bases at J; junction bases unmatched: 14. This CDR3 has 17 amino acids. The CDR3 protein is CASSLLLAVGRADTQYF. Written as DNA, the CDR3 is TGTGCCAGCAGCCTACTCCTAGCGGTCGGGAGGGCAGATACGCAGTATTTT. Full variable domain (rest looked up from reference TRBV5-6 and TRBJ2-3): DAGVTQSPTHLIKTRGQQVTLRCSPKSGHDTVSWYQQALGQGPQFIFQYYEEEERQRGNFPDRFSGHQFPNYSSELNVNALLLGDSALYLCASSLLLAVGRADTQYFGPGTRLTVL.

The chain uses TRBV4-3 and TRBJ1-4, with D possibly being TRBD1 (5 bases). The CDR3 runs 18 residues. CDR1 is LGHNA, CDR2 YSLEER, per germline. The V and J ends lost 0 bases and 8 bases respectively, with 22 bases between them. For the CDR3, the DNA is TGCGCCAGCAGCCAAGATGTAGGGGTTAGGGAACGTCGGGAAAAACTGTTTTTT. Its translation is CASSQDVGVRERREKLFF.

The J gene is TRBJ2-3, the V gene TRBV16; unclear D gene. Germline V gene data show CDR1 as KGHSY and CDR2 as FQNENV. Trimming took off 0 bases at V and 0 bases at J, with 10 bases between the two ends. This CDR3 comprises 16 residues. CDR3 in amino acids: CASSQSRDLSTDTQYF. CDR3 sequence (DNA): TGTGCCAGCAGCCAATCTAGAGACCTTAGCACAGATACGCAGTATTTT.

The chain combines TRBV4-1 with TRBJ2-1, with TRBD2 matching over 8 bases. J lost 4 bases, V lost 7 bases, and 6 bases had no gene match. The CDR3 is made up of 14 amino acids. Germline assignment: CDR1 MGHRA and CDR2 YSYEKL. This CDR3 reads CASTSGSHYNEQFF. In nucleotides, the CDR3 is TGCGCCAGCACGAGCGGGAGTCATTACAATGAGCAGTTCTTC.

The chain carries TRBV6-4 and TRBJ1-2, with a possible D match to TRBD1 (5 bases). The V end lost 6 bases, the J end lost 1 base, and 15 bases lay between the germline ends. The CDR3 runs 15 residues. CDR1 is MRHNA and CDR2 is SNTAGT in the germline V gene. This CDR3 is CASSSSPDINYGYTF. The CDR3 region has the DNA TGTGCCAGCAGCTCTTCCCCGGACATTAACTATGGCTACACCTTC.

The chain uses TRBV29-1 and TRBJ1-2; 9 positions agree with TRBD1. Per germline, CDR1 SQVTM and CDR2 ANQGSEA. With V trimmed by 6 bases and J by 8 bases, 7 bases remained unmatched. The CDR3 totals 12 residues. The CDR3 loop reads CSVGYRGQGYTF. CDR3 coding DNA: TGCAGCGTCGGTTACAGGGGGCAGGGCTACACCTTC.

The chain recombines TRBV5-1 with TRBJ2-2; D uncertain. Deletions cut 1 base from V and 4 bases from J, with 2 bases between. The CDR3 is 12 residues long. Germline CDR1 SGHRS, CDR2 YFSETQ. CDR3 sequence (DNA): TGCGCCAGCAGCTTGACCACCGGGGAGCTGTTTTTT. This gives the protein CASSLTTGELFF. Filled out from reference TRBV5-1 and TRBJ2-2, the complete variable domain reads KAGVTQTPRYLIKTRGQQVTLSCSPISGHRSVSWYQQTPGQGLQFLFEYFSETQRNKGNFPGRFSGRQFSNSRSEMNVSTLELGDSALYLCASSLTTGELFFGEGSRLTVL.

CDR3 amino acids: CASSQDRDREKYWKETQYF. The CDR3 nucleotides read TGTGCCAGCAGCCAGGACCGGGACAGGGAGAAATATTGGAAAGAGACCCAGTACTTC. The chain carries TRBV14 and TRBJ2-5; 9 bases fit TRBD1. The V gene's germline CDR1 is SGHDN and CDR2 FVKESK. This CDR3 region has 19 residues. Germline trimming cut 3 bases from V and 3 bases from J; bases unmatched to any gene: 17.

This chain links TRBV7-9 with TRBJ1-1; 7 nucleotides line up with TRBD1. This CDR3 spans 16 amino acids. The germline gives CDR1 SEHNR, CDR2 FQNEAQ (reference sequence). The trim removed 2 bases at V and 6 bases at J, leaving 12 bases unmatched. The CDR3 DNA reads as TGTGCCAGCAGCTTATCTTCCCCCCGACAGGGCGCTGAAGCTTTCTTT. As protein: CASSLSSPRQGAEAFF.

This clone has a single count. The chain links TRBV7-9 to TRBJ2-2; D might be TRBD2 (6 bases). Germline CDR1 SEHNR, CDR2 FQNEAQ (reference sequence). The CDR3 runs 15 residues. V lost 5 bases and J lost 4, with 14 bases in between. In nucleotides, the CDR3 is TGTGCCAGCAGCGTTACCGGGACTTTCACCGGGGAGCTGTTTTTT. Translated, it gives CASSVTGTFTGELFF.

DNA for the CDR3: TGCAGCGTTGAATCGGAGTCTAGCAGCTCCCGTCTACAGTTCTTC. Encoded protein: CSVESESSSSRLQFF. This chain joins TRBV29-1 and TRBJ2-1; D possibly corresponds to TRBD2 (5 bases). Germline values: CDR1 SQVTM, CDR2 ANQGSEA. The V end lost 2 bases, the J end lost 13 bases, and 24 bases lay between the germline ends. CDR3 size: 15 residues.

The genes are TRBV14 and TRBJ2-3, with TRBD2 as a possible D gene (6 bases). V was shortened by 6 bases and J by 14 bases, with 21 bases between the two germline ends. Germline CDR1 and CDR2: SGHDN and FVKESK. The CDR3 length is 13 residues. The chain's CDR3 is CASSRIRDSPPYF. The CDR3 DNA follows: TGTGCCAGCAGTCGAATCAGGGACTCCCCGCCGTATTTT.

The chain uses TRBV2 and TRBJ2-7; TRBD1 matches at 10 bases. The germline CDR1 and CDR2 sequences are SNHLY and FYNNEI. The CDR3 runs to 14 residues. J was trimmed by 6 bases and V by 3 bases; bases with no gene match: 5. CDR3 loop: CASSELRTGGEQYF. In nucleotides, the CDR3 is TGTGCCAGCAGTGAGTTGAGGACAGGGGGCGAGCAGTACTTC.

The sample holds a few counts of this clone. V gene TRBV7-2 combines with J gene TRBJ2-3, with a possible D match to TRBD1 (6 bases). Germline V gives CDR1 SGHTA, CDR2 FQGNSA. The V and J ends lost 3 bases and 5 bases respectively, with 9 bases between them. CDR3 size: 13 residues. CDR3 in DNA: TGTGCCAGCAGCTTTTCAGGGGAAGATACGCAGTATTTT. Its translation is CASSFSGEDTQYF. Full variable domain (outside the CDR3, taken from reference TRBV7-2 and TRBJ2-3): GAGVSQSPSNKVTEKGKDVELRCDPISGHTALYWYRQSLGQGLEFLIYFQGNSAPDKSGLPSDRFSAERTGGSVSTLTIQRTQQEDSAVYLCASSFSGEDTQYFGPGTRLTVL.

The chain is built from TRBV6-5 and TRBJ2-7, with D maybe TRBD2 (6 bases). V was clipped by 4 bases and J by 6 bases, with 13 bases between them. Germline CDR1 is MNHEY and CDR2 is SVGAGI. The CDR3 consists of 13 residues. Here the CDR3 reads CASSFPGGVEQYF. CDR3 bases: TGTGCCAGCAGTTTCCCAGGCGGGGTCGAGCAGTACTTC.